A single sample is the source of the 26 T cell receptor beta chains below, sequenced in a study of radiation and T cells in renal cell carcinoma. The method was immunoSEQ multiplex PCR; TCRdb's version includes in-frame clones alone and lacks a portion of them. The table includes around 75,000 clones, 82% detected once. Time point described: blood 2 weeks post-SBRT. Treatment defined: 15 Gy SBRT to primary tumor, nephrectomy 4 weeks later. The sequenced sample was blood, obtained from a patient whose treatment included radiotherapy and nephrectomy. These receptors were collected from a man in his fifties or sixties with renal cell carcinoma.

The genes are TRBV18 and TRBJ2-3, with D perhaps TRBD1 or TRBD2 (6 bases each). V was pared by 2 bases and J by 0 bases, with 12 bases between. Germline CDR1 reads KGHSH; CDR2 reads LQKENI. This CDR3 has 16 residues. This CDR3 is CASSPVRGLSTDTQYF. The CDR3 DNA reads as TGTGCCAGCTCACCAGTCAGGGGACTTAGCACAGATACGCAGTATTTT.

The count of this clone is one. The chain carries TRBV19 and TRBJ2-4; TRBD2 aligns across 7 bases. There are 13 residues in the CDR3. Germline values: CDR1 LNHDA, CDR2 SQIVND (reference sequence). Trimming took 6 bases from V and 5 from J; bases not matched to a gene: 4. The CDR3 protein is CASRRTRENIQYF. DNA of the CDR3: TGTGCCAGTAGGCGGACTAGGGAAAACATTCAGTACTTC.

V usage is TRBV4-2 and J usage is TRBJ2-6; D uncertain. This CDR3 comprises 15 residues. Germline V gene sequence: CDR1 LGHNA, CDR2 YNFKEQ. Trimming pared 0 bases from V and 0 bases from J, leaving 3 bases between. In DNA, the CDR3 is TGTGCCAGCAGCCAAGAAGGCTCTGGGGCCAACGTCCTGACTTTC. Translating gives CASSQEGSGANVLTF.

This clone is deemed medium-sized (0.01 to 0.1%). This chain joins TRBV7-9 and TRBJ2-7; no clear D. This CDR3 spans 14 amino acids. The V end was cut by 5 bases, the J end by 2 bases, with 13 bases between. Germline CDR1 is SEHNR and CDR2 is FQNEAQ (reference sequence). The CDR3 reads CASSLSSVAYEQYF. In DNA, the CDR3 is TGTGCCAGCAGCCTCAGCAGTGTAGCCTACGAGCAGTACTTC.

The genes are TRBV25-1 and TRBJ2-7, with 9 bases that match TRBD2. The germline gives CDR1 MGHDK, CDR2 SYGVNS. The CDR3 is 13 residues long. With 6 bases clipped from V and 5 bases from J, the junction kept 5 bases outside the gene matches. CDR3 sequence (DNA): TGTGCCAGCAGCGCTAGCGGGAACCACGAGCAGTACTTC. Translation gives CASSASGNHEQYF.

The rearrangement links TRBV5-6 to TRBJ2-5; 7 positions agree with TRBD1. V was pared by 4 bases and J by 1 base, with 4 bases of the junction left unmatched. The germline gives CDR1 SGHDT, CDR2 YYEEEE. CDR3 length equals 14 residues. The CDR3 nucleotides read TGTGCCAGCAGCCGGTACAGGGGCCAAGAGACCCAGTACTTC. The encoded protein is CASSRYRGQETQYF.

The chain links TRBV18 to TRBJ1-4; 7 bases are shared with TRBD1. The CDR3 sequence is 13 residues long. CDR1 is KGHSH and CDR2 is LQKENI in the germline V gene. V gave up 6 bases and J gave up 5 bases; unmatched junction bases: 3. The CDR3 sequence is CASSRGQNEKLFF. The CDR3 DNA is TGTGCCAGCTCCCGGGGACAGAATGAAAAACTGTTTTTT.

V is TRBV6-5 and J is TRBJ1-2; D remains ambiguous. Germline CDR1 is MNHEY and CDR2 is SVGAGI. The germline V and J ends were trimmed by 0 bases and 1 base, with 9 bases remaining between them. The CDR3 spans 15 residues. The CDR3 region has the DNA TGTGCCAGCAGTTACTCCGCAGGAGTTAACTATGGCTACACCTTC. Encoded protein: CASSYSAGVNYGYTF.

This clone appeared many times. The V and J genes are TRBV7-2 and TRBJ2-3; TRBD2 matches at 7 bases. This CDR3 region has 17 residues. J was trimmed by 2 bases and V by 1 base; bases with no gene match: 9. Germline lookup yields CDR1 SGHTA and CDR2 FQGNSA. The CDR3 is CASSLVDGRPYTDTQYF. The DNA of the CDR3 is TGTGCCAGCAGCTTAGTAGACGGGAGGCCTTACACAGATACGCAGTATTTT.

The chain has TRBV19 and TRBJ1-2, with D maybe TRBD1 (6 bases). Germline loops: CDR1 LNHDA, CDR2 SQIVND (reference sequence). The CDR3 spans 13 residues. V was shortened by 3 bases and J by 5 bases, with 10 bases between the two germline ends. CDR3 amino acids: CASSIRTDYGYTF. CDR3 DNA: TGTGCCAGTAGTATCCGGACAGATTATGGCTACACCTTC.

The chain couples TRBV6-1 to TRBJ2-2; 9 positions agree with TRBD1. The junction had 4 bases not matched to a gene; V was cut back by 8 bases and J by 3 bases. The CDR3 spans 14 residues. Germline V CDR1 and CDR2: MNHNS, SASEGT. CDR3 amino acids: CASSRTGDTGELFF. CDR3 nucleotide sequence: TGTGCCAGCTCCCGGACAGGGGACACCGGGGAGCTGTTTTTT.

The J gene is TRBJ1-2, the V gene TRBV4-3; D gene unclear. Trimming cost V 1 base and J 0 bases, with 9 bases left between them. This CDR3 region has 15 residues. Germline V gene sequence: CDR1 LGHNA, CDR2 YSLEER. CDR3 amino acids: CASSQVGRSNYGYTF. The DNA of the CDR3 is TGCGCCAGCAGCCAAGTCGGCCGGTCTAACTATGGCTACACCTTC.

J is TRBJ2-5 and V is TRBV7-2, with D maybe TRBD2 (5 bases). Deletions cut 5 bases from V and 5 bases from J, with 24 bases between. CDR3 length equals 17 residues. Per germline, CDR1 SGHTA and CDR2 FQGNSA. As DNA, the CDR3 is TGTGCCAGCAGCCCTGGTGGGCGGGCGGGCCGCGGGGAGACCCAGTACTTC. Its protein is CASSPGGRAGRGETQYF.

V and J are TRBV19 and TRBJ2-3; 7 bases fit TRBD1. The CDR3 totals 18 residues. V lost 4 bases to trimming and J lost 2 bases; unmatched junction nucleotides: 15. From germline, CDR1 is LNHDA and CDR2 SQIVND (reference sequence). CDR3 DNA: TGTGCCAGTAGTACAGGACGTCGAGGGGGCTCTCTCACAGATACGCAGTATTTT. The encoded protein is CASSTGRRGGSLTDTQYF.

V usage is TRBV7-9 and J usage is TRBJ1-3; a weak D match, TRBD1 (5 bases). CDR3 length: 14 amino acids. V was clipped by 2 bases and J by 4 bases, with 9 bases between them. Germline V gene sequence: CDR1 SEHNR, CDR2 FQNEAQ (reference sequence). The CDR3 is CASSLSAGGNTIYF. As DNA, the CDR3 is TGTGCCAGCAGCTTATCGGCAGGGGGAAACACCATATATTTT.

This clone has only a few counts. This sequence joins TRBV25-1 and TRBJ1-1; D uncertain. Per the germline V gene, CDR1 is MGHDK and CDR2 is SYGVNS. The CDR3 runs 11 residues. Trimming took off 1 base at V and 7 bases at J, with 4 bases between the two ends. The CDR3 DNA follows: TGTGCCAGCAGTGAATCCGTTGAAGCTTTCTTT. It encodes CASSESVEAFF.

V and J are TRBV27 and TRBJ2-1; D remains ambiguous. V was clipped by 9 bases and J by 0 bases, with 12 bases between them. The CDR3 has 14 amino acids. Germline CDR1 reads MNHEY; CDR2 reads SMNVEV (reference sequence). This CDR3 is CASRTASSYNEQFF. Here the CDR3 DNA reads TGTGCCAGTAGGACCGCCAGCTCCTACAATGAGCAGTTCTTC.

The V and J genes are TRBV11-2 and TRBJ2-7; D is uncertain. Germline CDR1 and CDR2: SGHAT and FQNNGV. The CDR3 consists of 13 residues. V was cut by 5 bases and J by 7 bases, with 15 bases left in between. This CDR3 is CASSQDWGGEQYF. CDR3 bases: TGTGCCAGCAGCCAAGACTGGGGTGGGGAGCAGTACTTC.

The J gene is TRBJ1-3, the V gene TRBV9; D not certain. V lost 0 bases, J lost 5 bases, and 9 bases lay in between. The CDR3 runs to 14 residues. Germline lookup yields CDR1 SGDLS and CDR2 YYNGEE. The CDR3 DNA reads as TGTGCCAGCAGCGTAGACCCCGGAAGAAACACCATATATTTT. It specifies CASSVDPGRNTIYF.

This CDR3 is CASSLMTGHYGYTF. The CDR3, as DNA: TGTGCCAGCAGTTTAATGACAGGCCACTATGGCTACACCTTC. The chain has TRBV28 and TRBJ1-2; D possibly corresponds to TRBD1 (6 bases). CDR3 length equals 14 residues. V was cut by 2 bases and J by 3 bases, with 10 bases left in between. Germline V gives CDR1 MDHEN, CDR2 SYDVKM.

This chain links TRBV9 with TRBJ2-3, with D possibly matching TRBD2 (5 bases). The CDR3 is made up of 15 amino acids. The V gene lost 0 bases and the J gene lost 6 bases, with 14 bases spanning the gap. Germline V gives CDR1 SGDLS, CDR2 YYNGEE. The CDR3 sequence: CASSVVHGDKDTQYF. CDR3 sequence (DNA): TGTGCCAGCAGCGTAGTTCACGGGGATAAGGATACGCAGTATTTT.

This chain connects TRBV10-3 to TRBJ2-1; 10 positions match TRBD2. The CDR3 spans 13 residues. V lost 10 bases to trimming and J lost 5 bases; unmatched junction nucleotides: 5. Looked up from germline, CDR1 is ENHRY and CDR2 is SYGVKD. The CDR3 nucleotides read TGTGCCACCACTAGCGGGAATGACAATGAGCAGTTCTTC. It codes for CATTSGNDNEQFF.

This sequence joins TRBV5-6 and TRBJ2-1; 11 bases are a match to TRBD1. Per the germline V gene, CDR1 is SGHDT and CDR2 is YYEEEE. The junction had 5 bases not matched to a gene; V was cut back by 4 bases and J by 5 bases. The CDR3 consists of 15 residues. The CDR3 here is CASSGGQGVHNEQFF. DNA of the CDR3: TGTGCCAGCAGCGGGGGACAGGGGGTCCACAATGAGCAGTTCTTC. The complete variable domain, with remaining parts taken from reference TRBV5-6 and TRBJ2-1, reads DAGVTQSPTHLIKTRGQQVTLRCSPKSGHDTVSWYQQALGQGPQFIFQYYEEEERQRGNFPDRFSGHQFPNYSSELNVNALLLGDSALYLCASSGGQGVHNEQFFGPGTRLTVL.

Here the CDR3 DNA reads TGTGCCAGCAGCTCCCGTGGTCGGGGAGAGACCCAGTACTTC. As protein: CASSSRGRGETQYF. The gene calls are TRBV7-8 and TRBJ2-5, with D possibly TRBD2 on 5 matching bases. This CDR3 is 14 amino acids long. The V and J ends lost 4 bases and 4 bases respectively, with 13 bases between them. Germline V gene sequence: CDR1 SGHVS, CDR2 FQNEAQ.

The V call is TRBV15, the J call TRBJ1-2; 7 bases are shared with TRBD1. CDR1 and CDR2 from the germline V gene are LNHNV and YYDKDF (reference sequence). The trim removed 1 base at V and 4 bases at J, leaving 9 bases unmatched. CDR3 length: 16 amino acids. The CDR3 spells CATSRAGTVGTYGYTF. The CDR3 nucleotides read TGTGCCACCAGCAGAGCCGGGACAGTGGGAACCTATGGCTACACCTTC.

This clone was seen a handful of times. CDR3 DNA sequence: TGTGCCAGTAGTAATTTTGTGGGTAATGAAAAACTGTTTTTT. Residues: CASSNFVGNEKLFF. The V and J genes are TRBV19 and TRBJ1-4; no clear D. Germline assignment: CDR1 LNHDA and CDR2 SQIVND (reference sequence). Trimming pared 4 bases from V and 4 bases from J, leaving 10 bases between. There are 14 residues in the CDR3. The full variable domain, rest sourced from reference TRBV19 and TRBJ1-4, is DGGITQSPKYLFRKEGQNVTLSCEQNLNHDAMYWYRQDPGQGLRLIYYSQIVNDFQKGDIAEGYSVSREKKESFPLTVTSAQKNPTAFYLCASSNFVGNEKLFFGSGTQLSVL.